The entry below gives a single TCR beta chain sequence along with its context. In germline, CDR1 is LNHDA, CDR2 SQIVND (reference sequence). After removal of 1 base from V and 2 bases from J, the junction contained 8 bases not matched to a gene. The CDR3 is 17 amino acids. It was with 60 Vbeta and 13 Jbeta primers that the PCR ran. The method was immunoSEQ multiplex PCR; TCRdb's version includes in-frame clones alone and lacks a portion of them. Among some 60,000 clones listed, about 80% were seen once. This sample stems from a study of cytomegalovirus exposure and HLA in healthy donors. Sequencing was performed on PBMCs. The chain joins TRBV19 to TRBJ2-1; 7 nucleotides line up with TRBD1. The TCR was taken from a woman aged 35 to 49 in good health and CMV-seronegative. CDR3 sequence (DNA): TGTGCCAGTAGTATAGGCAGGGGGTCCCTCGCCTACAATGAGCAGTTCTTC. Its translation: CASSIGRGSLAYNEQFF.